The sequence of this TCR beta chain was determined in a study of identifying expanded T cells in peripheral blood. Study-level results: Two-week clone count variance significantly increased as total template count grew. About 1.2 clones differed between technical replicates, versus around 15 and 18 over time.

To note about this clone: Its specificity is not known.

During the collection period, no donor immune events like infections were recorded. Per the germline V gene, CDR1 is SGHTS and CDR2 is YDEGEE. V trimming: 10 bases; J trimming: 3 bases; junction bases outside the gene matches: 12. CDR3 length: 15 residues. Using immunoSEQ multiplex PCR, the repertoire was profiled, and TCRdb retains in-frame clones only, with some absent. Among 97,000 or so clones listed, about 91% were seen once. J is TRBJ1-4 and V is TRBV5-8; 7 bases align to TRBD1. The sequence derives from a person aged 18 to 75 in good health. The sequenced sample consisted of blood. Here the CDR3 reads CAGKQGTSANEKLFF. DNA for the CDR3: TGTGCCGGAAAACAGGGGACGAGTGCTAATGAAAAACTGTTTTTT.